This T cell receptor beta chain is from a study of graft-versus-host responses after intestinal transplantation. Across the study: Every recipient underwent anti-thymocyte globulin induction, then tacrolimus and steroids for roughly three years.

Profiled with immunoSEQ multiplex PCR; TCRdb holds only in-frame clones, not every one. Of around 120,000 clones listed, 90% were seen once; the top ten hold approximately 0.18%. Germline assignment: CDR1 SEHNR and CDR2 FQNEAQ (reference sequence). Trimming cost V 5 bases and J 2 bases; bases outside gene matches: 12. This CDR3 region has 16 residues. Whole-study findings and limits: The authors found GvH clones in recipient marrow, some appearing first in ileum or blood. Graft-donor T cell macrochimerism in patients accompanied high graft-versus-host to host-versus-graft clonal ratios in allografts.

Details on this clone: Its antigen is currently unknown.

This TCR was sampled from a human donor who received an intestinal transplant. The rearrangement uses TRBV7-9 and TRBJ2-7, with 7 bases matching TRBD2. Material: unstimulated CD4+ T cells sorted from spleen or lymph node cells, obtained before intestinal transplant. The CDR3 protein is CASSPDGAGRAYEQYF. As DNA, the CDR3 is TGTGCCAGCAGCCCTGATGGAGCAGGGAGGGCCTACGAGCAGTACTTC.